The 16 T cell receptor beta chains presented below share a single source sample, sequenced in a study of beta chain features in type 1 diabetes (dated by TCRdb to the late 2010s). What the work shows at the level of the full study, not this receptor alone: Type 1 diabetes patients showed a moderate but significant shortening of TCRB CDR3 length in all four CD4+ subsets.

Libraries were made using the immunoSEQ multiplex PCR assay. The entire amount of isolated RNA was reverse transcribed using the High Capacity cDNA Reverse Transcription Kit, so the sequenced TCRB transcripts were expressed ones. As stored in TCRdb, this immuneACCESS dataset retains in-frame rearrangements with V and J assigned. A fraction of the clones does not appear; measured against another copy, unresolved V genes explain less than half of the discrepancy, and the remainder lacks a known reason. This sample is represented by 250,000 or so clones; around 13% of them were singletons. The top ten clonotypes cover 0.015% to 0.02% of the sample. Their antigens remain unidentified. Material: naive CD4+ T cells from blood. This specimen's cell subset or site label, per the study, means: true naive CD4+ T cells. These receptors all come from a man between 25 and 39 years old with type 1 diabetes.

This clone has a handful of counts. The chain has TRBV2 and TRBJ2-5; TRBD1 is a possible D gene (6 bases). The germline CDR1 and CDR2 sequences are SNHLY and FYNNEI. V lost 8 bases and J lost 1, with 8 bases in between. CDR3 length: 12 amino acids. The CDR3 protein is CASGGAQETQYF. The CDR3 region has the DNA TGTGCCAGCGGGGGCGCCCAAGAGACCCAGTACTTC.

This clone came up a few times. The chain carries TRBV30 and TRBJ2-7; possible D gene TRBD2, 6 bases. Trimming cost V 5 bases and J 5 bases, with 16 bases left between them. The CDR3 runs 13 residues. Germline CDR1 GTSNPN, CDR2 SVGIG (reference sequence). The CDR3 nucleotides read TGTGCCTGGGACCCCTACGGGAGCCACGAGCAGTACTTC. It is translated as CAWDPYGSHEQYF.

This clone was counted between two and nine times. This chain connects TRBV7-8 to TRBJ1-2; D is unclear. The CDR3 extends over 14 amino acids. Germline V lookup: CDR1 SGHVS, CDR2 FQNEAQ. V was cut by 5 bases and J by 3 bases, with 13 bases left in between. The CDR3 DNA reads TGTGCCAGCAGCCCCGTGGCAGCGCACTATGGCTACACCTTC. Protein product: CASSPVAAHYGYTF.

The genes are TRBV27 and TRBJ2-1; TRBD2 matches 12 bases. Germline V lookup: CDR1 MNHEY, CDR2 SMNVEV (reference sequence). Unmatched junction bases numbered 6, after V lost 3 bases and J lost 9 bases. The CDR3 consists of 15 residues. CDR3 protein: CASSFLAGGNLEQFF. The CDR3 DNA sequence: TGTGCCAGCAGTTTCCTAGCGGGAGGGAATCTTGAGCAGTTCTTC.

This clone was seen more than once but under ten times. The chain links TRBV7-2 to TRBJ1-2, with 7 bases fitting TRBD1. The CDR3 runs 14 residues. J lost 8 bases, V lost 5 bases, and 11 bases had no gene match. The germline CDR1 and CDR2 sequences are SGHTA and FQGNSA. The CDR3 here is CASSPGTAIGGYTF. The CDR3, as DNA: TGTGCCAGCAGCCCGGGGACAGCCATAGGGGGCTACACCTTC.

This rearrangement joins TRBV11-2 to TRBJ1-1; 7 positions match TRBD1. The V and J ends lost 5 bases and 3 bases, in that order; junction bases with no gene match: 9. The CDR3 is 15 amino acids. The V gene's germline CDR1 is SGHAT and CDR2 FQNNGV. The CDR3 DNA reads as TGTGCCAGCAGCCCCCTGACAGGGCGGGACACTGAAGCTTTCTTT. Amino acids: CASSPLTGRDTEAFF. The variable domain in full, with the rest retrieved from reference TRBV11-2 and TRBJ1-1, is EAGVAQSPRYKIIEKRQSVAFWCNPISGHATLYWYQQILGQGPKLLIQFQNNGVVDDSQLPKDRFSAERLKGVDSTLKIQPAKLEDSAVYLCASSPLTGRDTEAFFGQGTRLTVV.

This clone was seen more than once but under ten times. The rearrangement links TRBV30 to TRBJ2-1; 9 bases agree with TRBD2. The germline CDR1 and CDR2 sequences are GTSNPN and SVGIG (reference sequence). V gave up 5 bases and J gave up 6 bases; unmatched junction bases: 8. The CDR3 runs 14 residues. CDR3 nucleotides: TGTGCCTGGTTTGGGCTAGCGGGAATCAATGAGCAGTTCTTC. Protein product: CAWFGLAGINEQFF.

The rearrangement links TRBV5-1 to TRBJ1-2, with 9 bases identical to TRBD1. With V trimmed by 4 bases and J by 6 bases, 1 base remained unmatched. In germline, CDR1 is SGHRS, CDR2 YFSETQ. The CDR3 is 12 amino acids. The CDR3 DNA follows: TGCGCCAGCAGCAGGGACAGGGATGGCTACACCTTC. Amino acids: CASSRDRDGYTF. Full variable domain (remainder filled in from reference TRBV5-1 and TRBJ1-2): KAGVTQTPRYLIKTRGQQVTLSCSPISGHRSVSWYQQTPGQGLQFLFEYFSETQRNKGNFPGRFSGRQFSNSRSEMNVSTLELGDSALYLCASSRDRDGYTFGSGTRLTVV.

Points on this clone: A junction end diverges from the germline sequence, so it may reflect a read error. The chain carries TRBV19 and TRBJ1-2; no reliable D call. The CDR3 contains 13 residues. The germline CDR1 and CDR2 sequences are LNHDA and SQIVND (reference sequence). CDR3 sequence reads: CASSMKEGAPGSF. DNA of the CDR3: TGTGCCAGTAGTATGAAGGAGGGAGCTCCGGGGTCCTTC.

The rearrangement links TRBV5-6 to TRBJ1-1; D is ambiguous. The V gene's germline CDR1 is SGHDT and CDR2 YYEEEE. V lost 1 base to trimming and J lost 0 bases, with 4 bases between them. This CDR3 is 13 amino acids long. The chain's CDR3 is CASSLTMNTEAFF. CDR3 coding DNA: TGTGCCAGCAGCTTGACTATGAACACTGAAGCTTTCTTT.

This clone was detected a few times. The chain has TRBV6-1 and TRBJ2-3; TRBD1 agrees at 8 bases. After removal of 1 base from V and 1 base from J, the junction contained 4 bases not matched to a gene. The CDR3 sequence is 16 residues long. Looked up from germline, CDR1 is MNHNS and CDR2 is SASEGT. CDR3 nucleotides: TGTGCCAGCAGTGAAGGGACAGGGAGAGGCACAGATACGCAGTATTTT. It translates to CASSEGTGRGTDTQYF.

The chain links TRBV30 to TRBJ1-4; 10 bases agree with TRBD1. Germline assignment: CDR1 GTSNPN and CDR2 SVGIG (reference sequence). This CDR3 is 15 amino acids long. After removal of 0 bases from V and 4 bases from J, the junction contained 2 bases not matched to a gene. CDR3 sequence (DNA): TGTGCCTGGAGTGTTTGGGACAGGGGTAATGAAAAACTGTTTTTT. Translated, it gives CAWSVWDRGNEKLFF.

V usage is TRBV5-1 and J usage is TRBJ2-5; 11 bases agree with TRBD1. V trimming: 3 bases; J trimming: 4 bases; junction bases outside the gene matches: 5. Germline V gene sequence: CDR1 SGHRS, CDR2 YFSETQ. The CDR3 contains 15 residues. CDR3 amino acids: CASSSLDRGLETQYF. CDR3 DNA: TGCGCCAGCAGCTCATTGGACAGGGGGCTAGAGACCCAGTACTTC.

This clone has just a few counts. The CDR3: CASSHILAGSSYTQYF. The DNA of the CDR3 is TGCGCCAGCAGCCACATATTAGCGGGGAGTTCTTATACGCAGTATTTT. The rearrangement uses TRBV4-1 and TRBJ2-3; 8 nucleotides match TRBD2. The J segment lost 7 bases and the V segment lost 3 bases, leaving 12 bases of the junction unmatched. The CDR3 runs 16 residues. Looked up from germline, CDR1 is MGHRA and CDR2 is YSYEKL.

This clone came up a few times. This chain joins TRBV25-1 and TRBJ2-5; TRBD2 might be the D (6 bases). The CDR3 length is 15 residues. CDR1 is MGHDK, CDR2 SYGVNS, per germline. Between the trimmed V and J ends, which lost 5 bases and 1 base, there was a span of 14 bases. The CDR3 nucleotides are TGTGCCAGCAGTTCACTAGCCGGCACCCAAGAGACCCAGTACTTC. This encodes CASSSLAGTQETQYF.

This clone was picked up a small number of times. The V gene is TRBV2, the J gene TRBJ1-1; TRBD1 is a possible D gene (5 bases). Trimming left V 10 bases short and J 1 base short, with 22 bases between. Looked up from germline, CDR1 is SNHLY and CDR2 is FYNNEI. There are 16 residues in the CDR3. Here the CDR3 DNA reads TGTGCCACCCAGCAGCGCTCTGGGGGGGGGAACACTGAAGCTTTCTTT. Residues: CATQQRSGGGNTEAFF. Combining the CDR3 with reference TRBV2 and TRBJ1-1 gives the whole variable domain EPEVTQTPSHQVTQMGQEVILRCVPISNHLYFYWYRQILGQKVEFLVSFYNNEISEKSEIFDDQFSVERPDGSNFTLKIRSTKLEDSAMYFCATQQRSGGGNTEAFFGQGTRLTVV.